This is a list of T cell receptor beta chains from one sample in a study of metastatic and nonmetastatic thyroid tumors. TCRdb reanalyzed the PCR reads with MiXCR. The profile shows around 34,000 clones, 14% to 15% of them singletons. Material: blood. The receptors originated from a male donor with papillary thyroid cancer or a benign thyroid nodule (not recorded which). Some clones in this sample may be carry-over from other donors' samples. The CDR3 runs from the conserved cysteine through the conserved F or W. A D gene is named only where the DNA matches it firmly. The size entry is marked missing in some rows and otherwise reads once, few, many or a size class.

v_gene	j_gene	abundance	d_gene	CDR3aa	CDR3nt
TRBV15	TRBJ2-1	many	NA	CATSSRFDNEQFF	TGTGCCACCAGCAGTAGGTTTGACAATGAGCAGTTCTTC
TRBV28	TRBJ1-1	NA	TRBD1	CASRTLTGIGNTEAFF	TGTGCCAGCAGAACATTGACAGGGATTGGGAACACTGAAGCTTTCTTT
TRBV9	TRBJ1-4	NA	NA	CASSSGASGEKLFF	TGTGCCAGCAGCTCGGGGGCCTCGGGGGAAAAACTGTTTTTT
TRBV19	TRBJ2-2	many	NA	CASSIVAVAGELFF	TGTGCCAGTAGTATAGTAGCAGTCGCCGGGGAGCTGTTTTTT
TRBV19	TRBJ1-1	many	NA	CASSRTGVVWTEAFF	TGTGCCAGTAGTAGGACGGGGGTAGTTTGGACTGAAGCTTTCTTT
TRBV6-2/TRBV6-3	TRBJ2-7	NA	NA	CASKGDGHGRRGGRYEQYF	TGTGCCAGCAAAGGGGATGGACATGGGCGGCGAGGGGGGCGATACGAGCAGTACTTC
TRBV12-3/TRBV12-4	TRBJ2-7	medium-sized	NA	CASSFTGDSYEQYF	TGTGCCAGCAGTTTTACAGGAGACTCCTACGAGCAGTACTTC
TRBV6-2/TRBV6-3	TRBJ1-1	few	NA	CASRTGRYTEAFF	TGTGCCAGCCGTACAGGGCGGTACACTGAAGCTTTCTTT
TRBV7-8	TRBJ1-6	many	NA	CASSPLQGTYNSPLHF	TGTGCCAGCAGCCCTTTACAGGGTACCTATAATTCACCCCTCCACTTT
TRBV12-3/TRBV12-4	TRBJ2-3	few	TRBD2	CASSLGTSGITDTQYF	TGTGCCAGCAGTTTGGGGACTAGCGGGATTACAGACACGCAGTATTTT
TRBV5-8	TRBJ2-2	once	NA	CASSSFSGRRTGELFF	TGTGCCAGCAGCTCCTTTAGTGGGCGACGCACCGGGGAGCTGTTTTTT
TRBV29-1	TRBJ2-7	many	NA	CSVVEDTLTYEQYF	TGCAGCGTTGTAGAGGATACGCTTACCTACGAGCAGTACTTC
TRBV15	TRBJ2-1	many	NA	CATSRGGASYNEQFF	TGTGCCACCAGCAGAGGCGGGGCCTCCTACAATGAGCAGTTCTTC
TRBV15	TRBJ2-6	many	NA	CATSRDLSGANVLTF	TGTGCCACCAGCAGAGACCTCTCTGGGGCCAACGTCCTGACTTTC
TRBV20-1	TRBJ1-3	many	NA	CSASRQAGGNTIYF	TGCAGTGCTAGTCGCCAGGCAGGTGGAAACACCATATATTTT
TRBV6-1	TRBJ1-1	NA	NA	CAIRGRHNTEAFF	TGTGCCATTCGAGGACGGCACAACACTGAGGCTTTCTTT